Listed here are 20 T cell receptor beta chains from one sample, sequenced in a study of shared clonotypes between healthy human individuals. Sequenced by immunoSEQ multiplex PCR; TCRdb stores in-frame clones only, minus some. The repertoire includes over a million clones, around 97% of them detected once, and about 1.2% sits in the top ten. The source material was naive CD4+ T cells sorted from blood. Subset of the sample: CD45RA+ positively selected. These receptors were obtained from a man in his thirties or forties in good health.

This clone has just one count. The chain joins TRBV11-2 to TRBJ2-7; D gene ambiguous. From germline, CDR1 is SGHAT and CDR2 FQNNGV. The CDR3 length is 14 residues. The ends were cut back, 2 bases at V and 0 bases at J, with 8 bases in the middle. The CDR3 region has the DNA TGTGCCAGCAGCTTAAACCTCCACTCCTACGAGCAGTACTTC. Translated: CASSLNLHSYEQYF.

This clone has just one count. J is TRBJ1-3 and V is TRBV4-1; a possible D gene is TRBD1 (5 bases). Germline V gene data show CDR1 as MGHRA and CDR2 as YSYEKL. The CDR3 extends over 15 amino acids. The ends were cut back, 0 bases at V and 2 bases at J, with 8 bases in the middle. This chain's CDR3 is CASSQDGTAGNTIYF. The CDR3 DNA follows: TGCGCCAGCAGCCAAGACGGGACGGCTGGAAACACCATATATTTT.

The chain recombines TRBV9 with TRBJ2-7; 7 bases match TRBD1. CDR3 length: 16 amino acids. The germline CDR1 and CDR2 sequences are SGDLS and YYNGEE. With 2 bases clipped from V and 0 bases from J, the junction kept 8 bases outside the gene matches. The DNA for the CDR3 is TGTGCCAGCAGCGTCGGGCCACAGGGGACCTCCTACGAGCAGTACTTC. This sequence encodes CASSVGPQGTSYEQYF. The complete variable domain, with remaining parts taken from reference TRBV9 and TRBJ2-7, reads DSGVTQTPKHLITATGQRVTLRCSPRSGDLSVYWYQQSLDQGLQFLIQYYNGEERAKGNILERFSAQQFPDLHSELNLSSLELGDSALYFCASSVGPQGTSYEQYFGPGTRLTVT.

This rearrangement joins TRBV2 to TRBJ2-7; the match to TRBD1 covers 7 bases. Trimming removed 4 bases from V and 3 bases from J; junction bases left unmatched: 9. From germline, CDR1 is SNHLY and CDR2 FYNNEI. This CDR3 has 15 amino acids. The CDR3 loop reads CASSATGTANYEQYF. The CDR3 DNA reads TGTGCCAGCAGTGCTACCGGGACAGCTAACTACGAGCAGTACTTC.

This chain joins TRBV6-1 and TRBJ2-2; D might be TRBD2 (5 bases). Germline CDR1 is MNHNS and CDR2 is SASEGT. The CDR3 consists of 15 residues. Trimming removed 0 bases at V and 5 bases at J, with 10 bases between. The CDR3 spells CASSEAWTPTGELFF. For the CDR3, the DNA is TGTGCCAGCAGTGAAGCTTGGACTCCGACCGGGGAGCTGTTTTTT.

The chain carries TRBV20-1 and TRBJ2-7; D unresolved. V lost 4 bases to trimming and J lost 3 bases, with 7 bases between them. Germline V gives CDR1 DFQATT, CDR2 SNEGSKA (reference sequence). This CDR3 has 11 residues. For the CDR3, the DNA is TGCAGTGCTACCGCTCTCTACGAGCAGTACTTC. Protein sequence: CSATALYEQYF.

The chain joins TRBV2 to TRBJ2-3; D not certain. The CDR3 covers 12 residues. The V end was cut by 10 bases, the J end by 0 bases, with 8 bases between. CDR1 and CDR2 from the germline V gene are SNHLY and FYNNEI. In nucleotides, the CDR3 is TGTGCCACCCGGCGGAGCACAGATACGCAGTATTTT. This codes for CATRRSTDTQYF.

The J gene is TRBJ2-1, the V gene TRBV5-1, with 7 nucleotides matching TRBD2. This CDR3 comprises 18 residues. The V gene's germline CDR1 is SGHRS and CDR2 YFSETQ. V gave up 4 bases and J gave up 0 bases; unmatched junction bases: 13. CDR3 amino acids: CASSGGDASGDSYNEQFF. Here the CDR3 DNA reads TGCGCCAGCAGCGGGGGGGATGCGTCGGGCGACTCCTACAATGAGCAGTTCTTC.

This chain connects TRBV7-6 to TRBJ2-1, with a tentative D call TRBD2 (5 bases). This CDR3 is 16 amino acids long. The V gene lost 1 base and the J gene lost 2 bases, with 12 bases spanning the gap. In germline, CDR1 is SGHVS, CDR2 FNYEAQ. DNA for the CDR3: TGTGCCAGCAGCTTAGAAGGGAGAATCGCCTACAATGAGCAGTTCTTC. Amino acid sequence: CASSLEGRIAYNEQFF.

This clone was counted a few times. The V call is TRBV5-1, the J call TRBJ2-7, with no clear D. Germline V gives CDR1 SGHRS, CDR2 YFSETQ. The CDR3 totals 11 residues. V was shortened by 2 bases and J by 4 bases, with 4 bases between the two germline ends. The CDR3 here is CASSFQYEQYF. The CDR3 DNA follows: TGCGCCAGCAGCTTCCAATACGAGCAGTACTTC. The full variable domain, completed using reference TRBV5-1 and TRBJ2-7, is KAGVTQTPRYLIKTRGQQVTLSCSPISGHRSVSWYQQTPGQGLQFLFEYFSETQRNKGNFPGRFSGRQFSNSRSEMNVSTLELGDSALYLCASSFQYEQYFGPGTRLTVT.

The V call is TRBV19, the J call TRBJ1-5; D unclear. The CDR3 has 15 residues. Trimming shortened V by 6 bases and J by 2 bases, and 14 bases separated the two germline ends. In germline, CDR1 is LNHDA, CDR2 SQIVND (reference sequence). CDR3 amino acids: CASRTTTLGNQPQHF. CDR3 nucleotide sequence: TGTGCCAGTAGGACGACGACCCTTGGCAATCAGCCCCAGCATTTT.

The chain employs TRBV7-2 and TRBJ2-2, with D tentatively TRBD2 (5 bases). In germline, CDR1 is SGHTA, CDR2 FQGNSA. The CDR3 spans 15 residues. Trimming removed 8 bases from V and 0 bases from J, with 13 bases in between. CDR3 loop: CASLLVGANTGELFF. CDR3 coding DNA: TGTGCCAGCCTGCTAGTCGGGGCGAACACCGGGGAGCTGTTTTTT.

The rearrangement joins TRBV19 to TRBJ2-2; TRBD1 agrees at 7 bases. V lost 9 bases, J lost 6 bases, and 4 bases stayed unmatched. The CDR3 loop spans 12 amino acids. Germline V gene lookup returns CDR1 LNHDA and CDR2 SQIVND (reference sequence). In nucleotides, the CDR3 is TGTGCCAGCCGGGACAGCCCCGGGGAGCTGTTTTTT. Protein sequence: CASRDSPGELFF.

The chain is built from TRBV10-3 and TRBJ2-3; 10 bases line up with TRBD2. Germline CDR1 reads ENHRY; CDR2 reads SYGVKD. This CDR3 has 16 amino acids. Trimming took 4 bases from V and 3 from J; bases not matched to a gene: 7. The CDR3 loop reads CAISAQAGGGTDTQYF. In nucleotides, the CDR3 is TGTGCCATCAGTGCGCAAGCGGGAGGGGGTACAGATACGCAGTATTTT.

The chain links TRBV5-1 to TRBJ2-1; perhaps TRBD2 as D (5 bases). This CDR3 spans 15 amino acids. The V and J ends lost 0 bases and 0 bases respectively, with 7 bases between them. The germline V gene encodes CDR1 SGHRS and CDR2 YFSETQ. This chain's CDR3 is CASSLDGVSYNEQFF. In DNA form, the CDR3 reads TGCGCCAGCAGCTTGGACGGGGTCTCCTACAATGAGCAGTTCTTC.

This clone showed up just once. The CDR3 region is CASSIGDRSNNEQFF. The CDR3 DNA reads as TGTGCCAGCAGCATAGGGGACAGGAGCAACAATGAGCAGTTCTTC. The chain is built from TRBV11-2 and TRBJ2-1, with TRBD1 matching over 8 bases. Unmatched junction bases numbered 8, after V lost 5 bases and J lost 5 bases. There are 15 residues in the CDR3. CDR1 is SGHAT, CDR2 FQNNGV, per germline.

This chain joins TRBV4-3 and TRBJ1-1; D is perhaps TRBD1 (6 bases). CDR1 LGHNA and CDR2 YSLEER come from the germline V gene. V gave up 6 bases and J gave up 1 base, with 9 bases separating them. The CDR3 covers 13 residues. CDR3 sequence: CASRRTENTEAFF. CDR3 DNA sequence: TGCGCCAGCAGACGGACAGAGAACACTGAAGCTTTCTTT.

The chain has TRBV5-1 and TRBJ2-1; possible D gene TRBD2, 5 bases. Germline values: CDR1 SGHRS, CDR2 YFSETQ. Trimming shortened V by 1 base and J by 10 bases, and 9 bases separated the two germline ends. The CDR3 totals 12 residues. As DNA, the CDR3 is TGCGCCAGCAGCTTGTCGGGGTGGGAGCAGTTCTTC. Translation: CASSLSGWEQFF.

This clone is a singleton in its sample. The chain has TRBV6-1 and TRBJ1-1; D gene unclear. The CDR3 covers 16 residues. V was pared by 2 bases and J by 0 bases, with 13 bases between. Germline CDR1 is MNHNS and CDR2 is SASEGT. CDR3 loop: CASSEFREGMNTEAFF. Written as DNA, the CDR3 is TGTGCCAGCAGTGAATTTAGGGAAGGAATGAACACTGAAGCTTTCTTT.

This sequence joins TRBV4-2 and TRBJ2-2, with 7 bases that match TRBD2. The J segment lost 1 base and the V segment lost 0 bases, leaving 5 bases of the junction unmatched. In germline, CDR1 is LGHNA, CDR2 YNFKEQ. The CDR3 covers 17 residues. The CDR3 sequence: CASSQDFGRWNTGELFF. DNA of the CDR3: TGTGCCAGCAGCCAAGATTTCGGGAGGTGGAACACCGGGGAGCTGTTTTTT.